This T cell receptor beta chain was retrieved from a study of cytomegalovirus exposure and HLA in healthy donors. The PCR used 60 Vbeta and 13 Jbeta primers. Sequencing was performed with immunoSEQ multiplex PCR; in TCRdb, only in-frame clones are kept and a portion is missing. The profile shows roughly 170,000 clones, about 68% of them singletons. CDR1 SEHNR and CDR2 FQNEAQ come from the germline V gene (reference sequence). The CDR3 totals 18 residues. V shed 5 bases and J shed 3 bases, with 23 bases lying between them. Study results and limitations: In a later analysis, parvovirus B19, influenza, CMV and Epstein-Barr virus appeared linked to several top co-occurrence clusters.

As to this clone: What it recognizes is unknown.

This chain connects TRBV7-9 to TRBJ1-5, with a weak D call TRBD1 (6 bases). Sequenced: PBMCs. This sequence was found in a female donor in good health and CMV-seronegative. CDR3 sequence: CASSKGGARGTNNQPQHF. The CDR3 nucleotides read TGTGCCAGCAGCAAAGGGGGGGCCCGGGGGACGAACAATCAGCCCCAGCATTTT.